The 10 T cell receptor beta chains below all came from one sample that was sequenced in a study of blood T cell repertoires in COVID-19. The protocol was immunoSEQ multiplex PCR, while the TCRdb copy is restricted to in-frame clones and leaves out a portion. The sample lists over 150,000 clones; roughly four fifths were seen once. Sample: peripheral blood. The receptors shown here come from a woman of 80 years or more with acute or convalescent COVID-19.

J is TRBJ2-1 and V is TRBV7-3; 10 bases agree with TRBD2. CDR3 length equals 16 residues. Germline CDR1 reads SGHTA; CDR2 reads FQGTGA. Losses at the gene ends were 5 bases for V and 12 bases for J; bases not matched to a gene: 16. The CDR3 DNA is TGTGCCAGCAGCCCCAGCGGGGGGGCTGGGTCCTCGCGGCAGTTCTTC. Translated: CASSPSGGAGSSRQFF.

The CDR3, as DNA: TGTGCCAGCAGTGAAGATGGTGCTGGACTAGCGGGAGCCCATGAGCAGTTCTTC. This codes for CASSEDGAGLAGAHEQFF. The gene calls are TRBV25-1 and TRBJ2-1, with 13 bases fitting TRBD2. CDR1 is MGHDK, CDR2 SYGVNS, per germline. Trimming cost V 2 bases and J 8 bases; bases outside gene matches: 12. This CDR3 is 18 amino acids long.

The chain uses TRBV7-2 and TRBJ1-6; D not resolved. The CDR3 extends over 15 amino acids. The ends were cut back, 1 base at V and 7 bases at J, with 11 bases in the middle. Germline CDR1 reads SGHTA; CDR2 reads FQGNSA. CDR3 in amino acids: CASSLGVGYNSPLHF. CDR3 DNA sequence: TGTGCCAGCAGCTTAGGGGTCGGGTACAATTCACCCCTCCACTTT.

The J gene is TRBJ1-6, the V gene TRBV5-1; 9 positions match TRBD1. This CDR3 contains 17 residues. Germline assignment: CDR1 SGHRS and CDR2 YFSETQ. Trimming at V came to 3 bases and at J to 1 base, leaving 5 bases not matched to a gene. The CDR3 sequence is CASSWDRVRSYNSPLHF. The CDR3 nucleotides read TGCGCCAGCAGCTGGGACAGGGTGAGGTCCTATAATTCACCCCTCCACTTT.

The V gene is TRBV14, the J gene TRBJ2-1, with TRBD1 matching over 8 bases. The CDR3 spans 18 residues. V was pared by 4 bases and J by 3 bases, with 14 bases of the junction left unmatched. Looked up from germline, CDR1 is SGHDN and CDR2 is FVKESK. CDR3 sequence (DNA): TGTGCCAGCAGCCCATCCCTCGTACAGGGGGGAGGCTACAATGAGCAGTTCTTC. Its protein is CASSPSLVQGGGYNEQFF.

This clone was detected once. The chain recombines TRBV4-2 with TRBJ2-6, with D unresolved. Germline values: CDR1 LGHNA, CDR2 YNFKEQ. Trimming shortened V by 4 bases and J by 0 bases, and 16 bases separated the two germline ends. The CDR3 contains 18 residues. Here the CDR3 reads CASSPGPTSTSGANVLTF. In DNA, the CDR3 is TGTGCCAGCAGCCCGGGTCCTACCTCTACCTCTGGGGCCAACGTCCTGACTTTC.

The rearrangement joins TRBV12-5 to TRBJ2-7; D call uncertain. This CDR3 is built from 12 residues. Germline V gives CDR1 LGHNT, CDR2 FRNRAP. V was trimmed by 1 base and J by 3 bases, leaving 4 bases between them. The chain's CDR3 is CASGLGLYEQYF. The CDR3 DNA reads as TGTGCTAGTGGTTTGGGGCTCTACGAGCAGTACTTC.

This chain connects TRBV23-1 to TRBJ1-5; 7 nucleotides align to TRBD1. TRBV23-1 is known as an ORF, though its function is uncertain. The CDR3 extends over 15 amino acids. Unmatched junction bases numbered 11, after V lost 10 bases and J lost 2 bases. The chain's CDR3 is CANQPPGGGNQPQHF. The CDR3 nucleotides read TGCGCCAACCAGCCCCCAGGGGGAGGCAATCAGCCCCAGCATTTT.

The chain has TRBV5-1 and TRBJ2-7; 8 bases are shared with TRBD1. Germline V gene data show CDR1 as SGHRS and CDR2 as YFSETQ. Trimming removed 4 bases from V and 3 bases from J; junction bases left unmatched: 9. The CDR3 consists of 15 residues. The CDR3 reads CASSIGQGLRYEQYF. The CDR3 coding sequence is TGCGCCAGCAGCATAGGACAGGGTTTACGCTACGAGCAGTACTTC.

This sequence joins TRBV27 and TRBJ1-2, with D hard to call. Trimming left V 8 bases short and J 0 bases short, with 10 bases between. The CDR3 totals 13 residues. In germline, CDR1 is MNHEY, CDR2 SMNVEV (reference sequence). CDR3 in amino acids: CASSLSANYGYTF. The CDR3 bases are TGTGCCAGCTCCCTTTCGGCTAACTATGGCTACACCTTC.